These T cell receptor beta chains were read from a single sample in a study of tumor-infiltrating lymphocytes in primary liver carcinoma. TCRdb itself ran the multiplex PCR reads through MiXCR, one entry per CDR3 protein. The sample comprises fewer than 350,000 distinct CDR3 sequences, 65% of which are singletons, and roughly 9% rests with the top ten. The specimen sequenced was peripheral blood. These receptors originate from a middle-aged man with primary liver carcinoma and hepatitis B virus infection. Each CDR3 is given with its conserved first and last residue. A D gene is named only where the DNA matches it firmly. Expanded clones get a size class; other rows say once, few or many, or leave the size out.

len: 13
abundance: once
j_gene: TRBJ2-7
d_gene: TRBD1
v_gene: TRBV20-1
CDR3nt: TGCAGTGCCGCTCGGGACAGGGCGGGCGAGCAGTACTTC
CDR3aa: CSAARDRAGEQYF

len: 13
abundance: NA
j_gene: TRBJ1-6
d_gene: NA
v_gene: TRBV29-1
CDR3nt: TGCAGCGCCGAGGAGGCCCCAAATTCACCCCTCCACTTT
CDR3aa: CSAEEAPNSPLHF

len: 14
abundance: NA
j_gene: TRBJ1-1
d_gene: NA
v_gene: TRBV5-5
CDR3nt: TGTGCCAGCAGCTTGGATCCCGGGAGGGATGAAGCTTTCTTT
CDR3aa: CASSLDPGRDEAFF

len: 15
abundance: NA
j_gene: TRBJ2-7
d_gene: NA
v_gene: TRBV5-1
CDR3nt: TGCGCCAGCAGCCTCGGACAGCTAAGCTCCTACGAGCAGTACTTC
CDR3aa: CASSLGQLSSYEQYF

len: 15
abundance: once
j_gene: TRBJ2-1
d_gene: TRBD1
v_gene: TRBV5-1
CDR3nt: TGCGCCACCTCCCCCGGGACAGGGGGCATCTATGAGCAGTTCTTC
CDR3aa: CATSPGTGGIYEQFF

len: 17
abundance: NA
j_gene: TRBJ2-1
d_gene: TRBD2
v_gene: TRBV4-3
CDR3nt: TGTGCCAGCAGCCAAGTAACGGGAGGGGTTACCTACAATGAGCAGTTCTTC
CDR3aa: CASSQVTGGVTYNEQFF

len: 15
abundance: once
j_gene: TRBJ2-1
d_gene: NA
v_gene: TRBV11-2
CDR3nt: TGTGCCAGCAACTTAGGAACAGGGAGGATCGATGAGCAGTTCTTC
CDR3aa: CASNLGTGRIDEQFF

len: 14
abundance: NA
j_gene: TRBJ2-7
d_gene: TRBD2
v_gene: TRBV5-1
CDR3nt: TGCGCCAGCAGCCCAAGCGGGACGGCCCACGAGCAGTACTTC
CDR3aa: CASSPSGTAHEQYF

len: 17
abundance: once
j_gene: TRBJ2-2
d_gene: NA
v_gene: TRBV7-3
CDR3nt: TGTGCCAGCAGCCGACGCGGGGCTAGCGTGGGTCCCGGGGAGCTGTTTTTT
CDR3aa: CASSRRGASVGPGELFF

len: 15
abundance: few
j_gene: TRBJ2-3
d_gene: TRBD2
v_gene: TRBV28
CDR3nt: TGTGCCAGCAGTCCTACTGGACTAGCTAGGGATACGCAGTATTTT
CDR3aa: CASSPTGLARDTQYF

len: 11
abundance: NA
j_gene: TRBJ2-1
d_gene: NA
v_gene: TRBV27
CDR3nt: TGTGCCAGCAGTTTATGGGGGCTACTGTTCTTC
CDR3aa: CASSLWGLLFF

len: 15
abundance: NA
j_gene: TRBJ2-1
d_gene: NA
v_gene: TRBV5-1
CDR3nt: TGCGCCAACAGCGAAGGTAGCGTGCACCTCAATGAGCAGTTCTTC
CDR3aa: CANSEGSVHLNEQFF

len: 15
abundance: NA
j_gene: TRBJ2-1
d_gene: NA
v_gene: TRBV5-4
CDR3nt: TGTGCCAGCAGCTCGTTAGCGGTGTCCTACAGTGAGCAGTTCTTC
CDR3aa: CASSSLAVSYSEQFF

len: 12
abundance: NA
j_gene: TRBJ2-3
d_gene: NA
v_gene: TRBV12-5
CDR3nt: TGTGCTAGTGGTTTGGTAGAAGATACGCAGTATTTT
CDR3aa: CASGLVEDTQYF

len: 16
abundance: few
j_gene: TRBJ2-3
d_gene: NA
v_gene: TRBV6-5
CDR3nt: TGTGCCAGCAGCCCAAAATCCGGACGGAGGACAGATACGCAGTATTTT
CDR3aa: CASSPKSGRRTDTQYF

len: 12
abundance: NA
j_gene: TRBJ2-1
d_gene: NA
v_gene: TRBV28
CDR3nt: TGTGCCAGCAGTTTATCCTACAATGAGCAGTTCTTC
CDR3aa: CASSLSYNEQFF

len: 17
abundance: few
j_gene: TRBJ2-1
d_gene: TRBD2
v_gene: TRBV5-1
CDR3nt: TGCGCCAGCAGCCCCGGGACTAGCGGGAGCTCCTACAATGAGCAGTTCTTC
CDR3aa: CASSPGTSGSSYNEQFF

len: 15
abundance: NA
j_gene: TRBJ2-7
d_gene: NA
v_gene: TRBV4-2
CDR3nt: TGTGCCAGCAGCCAAGGGGGAAGGAGCTCCTACGAGCAATACTTC
CDR3aa: CASSQGGRSSYEQYF

len: 13
abundance: NA
j_gene: TRBJ1-1
d_gene: TRBD1
v_gene: TRBV30
CDR3nt: TGTGCCTGGAGCCCCTCCGGGACAGATGAAGCTTACTTT
CDR3aa: CAWSPSGTDEAYF

len: 13
abundance: few
j_gene: TRBJ2-5
d_gene: NA
v_gene: TRBV7-3
CDR3nt: TGTGCCAGCAGCTTAACTTCTAGTGGGAACCAGTACTTC
CDR3aa: CASSLTSSGNQYF

len: 13
abundance: many
j_gene: TRBJ1-2
d_gene: NA
v_gene: TRBV11-1
CDR3nt: TGTGCCAGCAGCCTGAGGGGGTCAGATGGCTACACCTTC
CDR3aa: CASSLRGSDGYTF

len: 16
abundance: NA
j_gene: TRBJ2-1
d_gene: NA
v_gene: TRBV6-5
CDR3nt: TGTGCCAGCAGCAGGTCAGGGTTGAGCTCCTACAATGAGCAGTTCTTC
CDR3aa: CASSRSGLSSYNEQFF

len: 14
abundance: few
j_gene: TRBJ1-5
d_gene: NA
v_gene: TRBV5-1
CDR3nt: TGCGCCAGCAGCGACGGACTCCCAAATCAGCCCCAGCATTTT
CDR3aa: CASSDGLPNQPQHF

len: 14
abundance: NA
j_gene: TRBJ2-7
d_gene: NA
v_gene: TRBV6-2/TRBV6-3
CDR3nt: TGTGCCAGCAGTTACTCCTACCCTTACTACGAGCAGTACTTC
CDR3aa: CASSYSYPYYEQYF

len: 17
abundance: NA
j_gene: TRBJ2-4
d_gene: TRBD2
v_gene: TRBV11-1
CDR3nt: TGTGTCTGTAGCTTTCCCGGGACTAGCGGGATCAAAAACATTCAGTACTTC
CDR3aa: CVCSFPGTSGIKNIQYF

len: 15
abundance: NA
j_gene: TRBJ2-2
d_gene: NA
v_gene: TRBV5-6
CDR3nt: TGTGCCAGCACCCCACTGGGTCCGAACACCGGGGAGCTGTTTTTT
CDR3aa: CASTPLGPNTGELFF

len: 14
abundance: NA
j_gene: TRBJ1-2
d_gene: TRBD1
v_gene: TRBV5-6
CDR3nt: TGTGCCAGCAGCTTACAGGGGACGCGAGGAGGCTACACCTTC
CDR3aa: CASSLQGTRGGYTF

len: 16
abundance: NA
j_gene: TRBJ2-6
d_gene: NA
v_gene: TRBV6-5
CDR3nt: TGTGACAGCAGTTGGGACGGAAGCTCTGGGGCCAACGTCCTGACTTTC
CDR3aa: CDSSWDGSSGANVLTF

len: 11
abundance: NA
j_gene: TRBJ2-5
d_gene: TRBD1
v_gene: TRBV11-1
CDR3nt: TGTGCCAGCGGCCCAGGGGGGACCCAGTACTTC
CDR3aa: CASGPGGTQYF

len: 17
abundance: few
j_gene: TRBJ2-3
d_gene: TRBD2
v_gene: TRBV6-1
CDR3nt: TGTGCCAGCAGCGCTCTGACGCCCGGGAGGTTCACAGATACGCAGTATTTT
CDR3aa: CASSALTPGRFTDTQYF

len: 11
abundance: NA
j_gene: TRBJ2-7
d_gene: NA
v_gene: TRBV6-6
CDR3nt: TGTGCCAGCAGCTCACGACACGGGCAGTACTTC
CDR3aa: CASSSRHGQYF

len: 14
abundance: NA
j_gene: TRBJ2-3
d_gene: NA
v_gene: TRBV5-1
CDR3nt: TGCGCCAGCATGCTCGATCCTAGCACAGATACGCAGTATTTT
CDR3aa: CASMLDPSTDTQYF

len: 14
abundance: NA
j_gene: TRBJ1-2
d_gene: NA
v_gene: TRBV11-2
CDR3nt: TGTGTCAGCAGCGGCAGGGGTTTGGACTATGGCTACACTTTC
CDR3aa: CVSSGRGLDYGYTF

len: 16
abundance: NA
j_gene: TRBJ2-7
d_gene: NA
v_gene: TRBV5-1
CDR3nt: TGCGCCAGCAGCGACGGGGCGGGACCAGCCCGACCCGAGCAGTACTTC
CDR3aa: CASSDGAGPARPEQYF

len: 16
abundance: NA
j_gene: TRBJ2-3
d_gene: NA
v_gene: TRBV6-5
CDR3nt: TGTGCCAGCAGGTCCCGGGACAAAGCTAGCAGAGATACGCAGTATTTT
CDR3aa: CASRSRDKASRDTQYF

len: 17
abundance: NA
j_gene: TRBJ1-5
d_gene: NA
v_gene: TRBV4-2
CDR3nt: TGTGCCAGCAGCCAAGCAATCCAGGCAGGGGGCAATCAGCCCCAGCATTTT
CDR3aa: CASSQAIQAGGNQPQHF

len: 13
abundance: NA
j_gene: TRBJ1-5
d_gene: NA
v_gene: TRBV12-3/TRBV12-4
CDR3nt: TGTGCCGGTACTCCCGGGAGCAATCAGCCCCAGCATTTT
CDR3aa: CAGTPGSNQPQHF

len: 17
abundance: once
j_gene: TRBJ2-1
d_gene: TRBD2
v_gene: TRBV10-3
CDR3nt: TGTGCCATCAGTGTGTCGGGACTAGCGGGAGATAAGACTGAGCAGTTCTTC
CDR3aa: CAISVSGLAGDKTEQFF

len: 14
abundance: NA
j_gene: TRBJ2-3
d_gene: NA
v_gene: TRBV5-4
CDR3nt: TGTGCCAGCAGCTTAAGCGGTAGCACAGATACGCCGTATTTT
CDR3aa: CASSLSGSTDTPYF

len: 14
abundance: NA
j_gene: TRBJ2-7
d_gene: TRBD2
v_gene: TRBV6-5
CDR3nt: TGTGCCAGGAGTCGGCTAGCGGGGACCTGCGAGCAGTACTTC
CDR3aa: CARSRLAGTCEQYF

len: 13
abundance: many
j_gene: TRBJ2-2
d_gene: NA
v_gene: TRBV11-2
CDR3nt: TGTGCCAGCAGCTTTCGGAACACCGGGGAGCTGTTTTTT
CDR3aa: CASSFRNTGELFF

len: 14
abundance: NA
j_gene: TRBJ2-2
d_gene: NA
v_gene: TRBV12-3/TRBV12-4
CDR3nt: TGTGTCAGCAATTTGCGGTTAAGTGGTGGGGAGCTGTTTTTT
CDR3aa: CVSNLRLSGGELFF

len: 14
abundance: NA
j_gene: TRBJ1-6
d_gene: NA
v_gene: TRBV19
CDR3nt: TGTGCCAGTAGTGACAGCTCCTATAATTCACCCCTCCACTTT
CDR3aa: CASSDSSYNSPLHF

len: 14
abundance: NA
j_gene: TRBJ2-2
d_gene: NA
v_gene: TRBV6-6
CDR3nt: TGTGCCGGCAGTGAGGGGAGGAGCACCGGGGAGCTGTTTTTT
CDR3aa: CAGSEGRSTGELFF

len: 16
abundance: NA
j_gene: TRBJ2-2
d_gene: NA
v_gene: TRBV6-2/TRBV6-3
CDR3nt: TGTGCCAGCAGTTCCCCCGTGGGCGCCGGCACCGGGGAGCTGTTTTTT
CDR3aa: CASSSPVGAGTGELFF

len: 15
abundance: NA
j_gene: TRBJ2-1
d_gene: NA
v_gene: TRBV11-1
CDR3nt: TGTGCCAGCAGCTTTGAGGGACGACTCGGGGACGGGCAGTTCTTC
CDR3aa: CASSFEGRLGDGQFF

len: 13
abundance: NA
j_gene: TRBJ1-5
d_gene: NA
v_gene: TRBV21-1
CDR3nt: TGTGCCAGCAGCCGAAAACCAAATCAGCCCCAGCATTTT
CDR3aa: CASSRKPNQPQHF

len: 13
abundance: many
j_gene: TRBJ2-1
d_gene: NA
v_gene: TRBV12-3/TRBV12-4
CDR3nt: TGTGCCAGTGGTCAGCAGGCCTACAATGAGCAGTTCTTC
CDR3aa: CASGQQAYNEQFF

len: 14
abundance: NA
j_gene: TRBJ1-5
d_gene: NA
v_gene: TRBV11-1
CDR3nt: TGTACCAGCAGCGAGAGCGGGGGCAGTCAGCCCCAGCATTTT
CDR3aa: CTSSESGGSQPQHF

len: 15
abundance: few
j_gene: TRBJ1-2
d_gene: TRBD1
v_gene: TRBV6-5
CDR3nt: TGTGCCAGCAGTCAATCGGGGACAGGGCCGGATGGCTACACCTTC
CDR3aa: CASSQSGTGPDGYTF

len: 17
abundance: NA
j_gene: TRBJ1-5
d_gene: NA
v_gene: TRBV21-1
CDR3nt: TGTGCCAGCAGCAAAGGGGGGGACAGGGTAGTCAATCGGCCCCAGCATTTT
CDR3aa: CASSKGGDRVVNRPQHF